Listed below are T cell receptor beta chains from one sample, sequenced in a study of T cells in Graves' hyperthyroidism and ophthalmopathy. TCRdb ran MiXCR on the multiplex PCR reads and lists one entry per CDR3 protein. The table lists under 400,000 distinct CDR3 sequences, roughly 15% of them singletons, with around a third in the top ten. Input material: blood. Receptors were obtained from a man aged 30 to 39 with Graves' hyperthyroidism. Both conserved end residues are part of each CDR3. The D gene is left open where the match is weak. Expanded clones are given a class, and other clones once, few, many or no size at all.

v_call: TRBV7-9
d_call: TRBD1
clone_size: few
j_call: TRBJ2-7
cdr3_aa: CASSGRTGGLPSYYEQYF
cdr3_nt: TGTGCCAGCAGCGGCCGCACAGGGGGCCTCCCCTCTTACTACGAGCAGTACTTC

v_call: TRBV7-3
d_call: TRBD2
clone_size: many
j_call: TRBJ2-1
cdr3_aa: CASSLFVTSGNDEQFF
cdr3_nt: TGTGCCAGCAGCTTATTTGTGACTAGCGGGAATGATGAGCAGTTCTTC

v_call: TRBV6-1
d_call: TRBD1
clone_size: .
j_call: TRBJ2-2
cdr3_aa: CASSRGQPANTGELFF
cdr3_nt: TGTGCCAGCAGTAGGGGACAGCCCGCGAACACCGGGGAGCTGTTTTTT

v_call: TRBV20-1
d_call: .
clone_size: .
j_call: TRBJ2-1
cdr3_aa: CSARGYYNEQFF
cdr3_nt: TGCAGTGCTAGAGGGTACTACAATGAGCAGTTCTTC

v_call: TRBV6-2/TRBV6-3
d_call: TRBD1
clone_size: many
j_call: TRBJ1-2
cdr3_aa: CASRATGNYGYTF
cdr3_nt: TGTGCCAGCAGGGCGACAGGGAACTATGGCTACACCTTC

v_call: TRBV19
d_call: .
clone_size: .
j_call: TRBJ2-7
cdr3_aa: CASSTTRHPYEQYF
cdr3_nt: TGTGCCAGTAGTACCACGAGGCATCCCTACGAGCAGTACTTC

v_call: TRBV27
d_call: TRBD1
clone_size: many
j_call: TRBJ2-2
cdr3_aa: CASSLLGGVGELFF
cdr3_nt: TGTGCCAGCAGTTTATTAGGGGGCGTCGGGGAGCTGTTTTTT

v_call: TRBV25-1
d_call: .
clone_size: few
j_call: TRBJ2-2
cdr3_aa: CASSVGIIAQTGELFF
cdr3_nt: TGTGCCAGCAGTGTTGGGATCATAGCGCAGACCGGGGAGCTGTTTTTT

v_call: TRBV5-1
d_call: .
clone_size: few
j_call: TRBJ2-7
cdr3_aa: CASSLDRAYGEQYF
cdr3_nt: TGCGCCAGCAGCTTGGACAGGGCCTACGGGGAGCAGTACTTC

v_call: TRBV18
d_call: .
clone_size: many
j_call: TRBJ1-1
cdr3_aa: CASSPAGMNTEAFF
cdr3_nt: TGTGCCAGCTCACCTGCGGGAATGAACACTGAAGCTTTCTTT

v_call: TRBV12-3/TRBV12-4
d_call: .
clone_size: .
j_call: TRBJ2-1
cdr3_aa: CASRDPPAGNNEQFF
cdr3_nt: TGTGCCAGCAGGGACCCTCCGGCTGGTAACAATGAGCAGTTCTTC

v_call: TRBV28
d_call: .
clone_size: many
j_call: TRBJ2-3
cdr3_aa: CASRPALNTDTQYF
cdr3_nt: TGTGCCAGCAGACCGGCGTTAAACACAGATACGCAGTATTTT

v_call: TRBV12-3/TRBV12-4
d_call: .
clone_size: many
j_call: TRBJ2-7
cdr3_aa: CASSSRGQGYEQYF
cdr3_nt: TGTGCCAGCAGTTCCCGGGGGCAGGGCTACGAGCAGTACTTC

v_call: TRBV6-1
d_call: .
clone_size: many
j_call: TRBJ2-5
cdr3_aa: CASKGWTIANLQETQYF
cdr3_nt: TGTGCCAGCAAAGGCTGGACGATCGCGAACCTCCAAGAGACCCAGTACTTC

v_call: TRBV6-1
d_call: .
clone_size: .
j_call: TRBJ1-2
cdr3_aa: CASTPPAGSYRGIAF
cdr3_nt: TGTGCCAGCACCCCTCCGGCAGGAAGCTATAGGGGTATCGCCTTC

v_call: TRBV9
d_call: .
clone_size: .
j_call: TRBJ1-4
cdr3_aa: CASSVGVATNEKLFF
cdr3_nt: TGTGCCAGCAGCGTAGGGGTTGCAACTAATGAAAAACTGTTTTTT

v_call: TRBV4-1
d_call: TRBD2
clone_size: many
j_call: TRBJ2-7
cdr3_aa: CASSPYSGLADDYEQYF
cdr3_nt: TGCGCCAGCAGCCCCTACTCTGGACTAGCGGACGACTACGAGCAGTACTTC

v_call: TRBV20-1
d_call: .
clone_size: many
j_call: TRBJ1-2
cdr3_aa: CSARVPRNYGYTF
cdr3_nt: TGCAGTGCTAGAGTCCCCAGGAACTATGGCTACACCTTC

v_call: TRBV7-8
d_call: .
clone_size: many
j_call: TRBJ2-2
cdr3_aa: CASSPWRAGLNTGELFF
cdr3_nt: TGTGCCAGCAGCCCGTGGCGGGCGGGTCTTAACACCGGGGAGCTGTTTTTT

v_call: TRBV6-5
d_call: .
clone_size: many
j_call: TRBJ2-7
cdr3_aa: CASSYLHVSYEQYF
cdr3_nt: TGTGCCAGCAGTTACCTCCACGTTTCCTACGAGCAGTACTTC

v_call: TRBV7-9
d_call: .
clone_size: .
j_call: TRBJ1-4
cdr3_aa: CASGSTGLFATNEKLFF
cdr3_nt: TGTGCCAGCGGATCCACAGGGCTCTTTGCAACTAATGAAAAACTGTTTTTT

v_call: TRBV20-1
d_call: TRBD2
clone_size: many
j_call: TRBJ2-1
cdr3_aa: CSAPPSGGSVDEQFF
cdr3_nt: TGCAGTGCACCCCCCAGCGGCGGGAGTGTCGATGAGCAGTTCTTC

v_call: TRBV12-3/TRBV12-4
d_call: .
clone_size: .
j_call: TRBJ1-5
cdr3_aa: CASSFGLNSNQPQHF
cdr3_nt: TGTGCCAGCAGTTTTGGTCTGAATAGCAATCAGCCCCAGCATTTT

v_call: TRBV9
d_call: TRBD2
clone_size: few
j_call: TRBJ2-2
cdr3_aa: CASSDLGLAGRGGELFF
cdr3_nt: TGTGCCAGCAGCGACCTCGGACTAGCGGGCAGAGGCGGGGAGCTGTTTTTT

v_call: TRBV11-2
d_call: TRBD2
clone_size: many
j_call: TRBJ2-7
cdr3_aa: CASRVAGGPVEQYF
cdr3_nt: TGTGCCAGCAGGGTAGCGGGAGGGCCTGTCGAGCAGTACTTC

v_call: TRBV28
d_call: .
clone_size: many
j_call: TRBJ2-1
cdr3_aa: CASKLQGTYNEQFF
cdr3_nt: TGTGCCAGCAAACTACAGGGCACCTACAATGAGCAGTTCTTC

v_call: TRBV7-8
d_call: TRBD1
clone_size: .
j_call: TRBJ2-2
cdr3_aa: CASSPRRDRGTGELFF
cdr3_nt: TGTGCCAGCAGCCCCCGGCGGGACAGGGGGACCGGGGAGCTGTTTTTT

v_call: TRBV19
d_call: .
clone_size: .
j_call: TRBJ2-6
cdr3_aa: CASTPRGANVLTF
cdr3_nt: TGTGCCAGTACCCCCAGAGGGGCCAACGTCCTGACTTTC

v_call: TRBV7-3
d_call: TRBD2
clone_size: many
j_call: TRBJ2-1
cdr3_aa: CASSLGSGSMNEQFF
cdr3_nt: TGTGCCAGCAGCTTGGGTAGCGGGAGTATGAATGAGCAGTTCTTC

v_call: TRBV11-2
d_call: .
clone_size: few
j_call: TRBJ1-4
cdr3_aa: CASSRLMSKTGEKLFF
cdr3_nt: TGTGCCAGCAGCCGACTGATGAGCAAGACGGGTGAAAAACTGTTTTTT

v_call: TRBV2
d_call: .
clone_size: many
j_call: TRBJ2-4
cdr3_aa: CASNRENIQYF
cdr3_nt: TGTGCCAGCAATCGGGAAAACATTCAGTACTTC

v_call: TRBV3-1
d_call: .
clone_size: many
j_call: TRBJ2-7
cdr3_aa: CASSQDSNDFYEQYF
cdr3_nt: TGTGCCAGCAGCCAAGATAGTAATGATTTCTACGAGCAGTACTTC

v_call: TRBV13
d_call: .
clone_size: many
j_call: TRBJ2-1
cdr3_aa: CASSGGRTNNEQFF
cdr3_nt: TGTGCCAGCAGTGGTGGACGTACCAACAATGAGCAGTTCTTC

v_call: TRBV2
d_call: .
clone_size: .
j_call: TRBJ2-6
cdr3_aa: CASSQSDSLGANVLTF
cdr3_nt: TGCGCCAGCAGCCAAAGCGACAGTCTTGGGGCCAACGTCCTGACTTTC